A single sample gave rise to the 6 T cell receptor beta chains below, sequenced in a study of shared clonotypes between healthy human individuals. Method: immunoSEQ multiplex PCR; TCRdb's copy keeps in-frame clones and lacks some. The sample carries some 1.4 million clones, approximately 96% recorded once. The sequencing input was naive CD4+ T cells sorted from blood. This sample's subset: CD45RA+ positively selected. The source is a young man in good health.

The chain joins TRBV5-8 to TRBJ2-3, with D unclear. The CDR3 runs 16 residues. Per the germline V gene, CDR1 is SGHTS and CDR2 is YDEGEE. Trimming cost V 0 bases and J 6 bases, with 17 bases left between them. CDR3 sequence (DNA): TGTGCCAGCAGCTTGGGAATGGCCCCCCTAGTGGATACGCAGTATTTT. Its protein is CASSLGMAPLVDTQYF.

V is TRBV7-8 and J is TRBJ1-2, with D possibly matching TRBD1 (5 bases). The CDR3 is 15 residues long. Looked up from germline, CDR1 is SGHVS and CDR2 is FQNEAQ. V lost 5 bases and J 5 bases, leaving 18 bases between the germline ends. The CDR3 sequence is CASSPFPGPTYGYTF. For the CDR3, the DNA is TGTGCCAGCAGCCCTTTCCCGGGACCCACTTATGGCTACACCTTC.

This rearrangement joins TRBV5-5 to TRBJ2-7; the D gene could be TRBD1 or TRBD2 (5 bases each). Trimming removed 0 bases from V and 2 bases from J, with 9 bases in between. The CDR3 sequence is 14 residues long. Germline CDR1 is SGHKS and CDR2 is YYEKEE (reference sequence). DNA of the CDR3: TGTGCCAGCAGCTTGGGGGGACGAACCTACGAGCAGTACTTC. Protein: CASSLGGRTYEQYF.

The V call is TRBV2, the J call TRBJ2-1, with 8 bases identical to TRBD2. V lost 4 bases to trimming and J lost 6 bases; unmatched junction nucleotides: 8. The CDR3 has 15 residues. The V gene's germline CDR1 is SNHLY and CDR2 FYNNEI. CDR3 in DNA: TGTGCCAGCAGTGGGTCCGGACTAGCCTCCAATGAGCAGTTCTTC. The encoded protein is CASSGSGLASNEQFF.

The chain couples TRBV9 to TRBJ2-3; TRBD2 agrees at 7 bases. Germline-derived CDR1 and CDR2 are SGDLS and YYNGEE. The CDR3 runs to 16 residues. Trimming removed 4 bases from V and 4 bases from J; junction bases left unmatched: 12. Written as DNA, the CDR3 is TGTGCCAGCAGCCCGTACTCCGCGGGAGTCCCAGATACGCAGTATTTT. It translates to CASSPYSAGVPDTQYF.

The chain uses TRBV5-4 and TRBJ1-5, with D uncertain. Trimming pared 4 bases from V and 4 bases from J, leaving 6 bases between. Germline CDR1 SGHNT, CDR2 YYREEE (reference sequence). CDR3 size: 12 residues. The CDR3 loop is CASSAENQPQHF. The CDR3 bases are TGTGCCAGCAGCGCGGAAAATCAGCCCCAGCATTTT.